This TCR beta chain was sequenced during a study of blood T cell repertoires in COVID-19 (dated by TCRdb to 2019 to 2021). For the study in its entirety: Samples from collaborators originated in the United States, Italy and Spain and spanned both the acute and convalescent phases of COVID-19. Where available, HLA class I and class II types were obtained from metadata supplied by the sample provider rather than from assay-based typing. The repertoires were released in a freely available public database meant as a resource for research on the immune response to SARS-CoV-2. The samples were drawn from the first 160 participants of the ongoing ImmuneRACE study and from 950 to 1,500 subjects provided by 6 global collaborators. The material from the prospective study consisted of cDNA or gDNA derived from T cells, B-cell-depleted T cells, or PBMCs. Nearly every sample came with metadata listing a de-identified subject ID, COVID-19 status, age in years and sex. The dataset comprised deeply sampled blood TCRbeta repertoires from subjects exposed to, actively infected with, or recovered from COVID-19. Study-wide findings and limitations: How much clinical and demographic metadata was included differed by source and by participant, and the metadata was provided uncurated.

At the junction V is shortened by 2 bases and J by 2 bases; bases outside the gene matches: 8. CDR1 and CDR2, per the germline V gene, are MGHRA and YSYEKL. Including the terminal cysteine and phenylalanine, the CDR3 comprises 16 residues. Only CDR3 DNA is held: 48 bases, read in frame from base 1. On this clone: This receptor's antigen is unknown. The input lacks base qualities; no much larger clone sits a single base away.

TCRbeta CDR3 regions were amplified from genomic DNA by means of the immunoSEQ Assay, a bias-controlled multiplex PCR. The authors processed their data as follows. The number of nucleated cells in each sample was estimated from the amplification of reference gene primers within the assay. To quantify the absolute abundance of each unique TCRbeta CDR3 rearrangement, sequence reads were collapsed and filtered. For each sample, productive Simpson clonality was calculated as the square root of Simpson's diversity index across productive rearrangements. TCRdb carries this immuneACCESS record with in-frame sequences only. Its versions omit some clonotypes, under half of them owing to an unresolved V gene in the studies checked, with the rest unexplained. V, J and clone size are those of that table, while D and trimming were read from the DNA. Across this sample there are approximately 300,000 clones, with 80% to 95% seen only once. About 6.8% of the sample lies in the top ten.

One collaborating source in Seattle enrolled patients while the patients were actively infected and followed the patients over time throughout the course of disease. Each collaborating institution followed its own protocols to collect whole blood in K2EDTA tubes. For TCRbeta analysis, collaborators shipped samples in one of three forms: frozen whole blood, isolated PBMCs, or DNA extracted from either of those sample types. The V and J segments used are TRBV4-1 and TRBJ2-5, with 7 junctional bases fitting TRBD1. Sequences were obtained from peripheral blood. The source of this sequence is a woman in her twenties or thirties with COVID-19, enrolled during active disease. Here is the DNA: TGCGCCAGCAGCCAATTCGTGGGACAGCTACAAGAGACCCAGTACTTC. It is translated as CASSQFVGQLQETQYF.